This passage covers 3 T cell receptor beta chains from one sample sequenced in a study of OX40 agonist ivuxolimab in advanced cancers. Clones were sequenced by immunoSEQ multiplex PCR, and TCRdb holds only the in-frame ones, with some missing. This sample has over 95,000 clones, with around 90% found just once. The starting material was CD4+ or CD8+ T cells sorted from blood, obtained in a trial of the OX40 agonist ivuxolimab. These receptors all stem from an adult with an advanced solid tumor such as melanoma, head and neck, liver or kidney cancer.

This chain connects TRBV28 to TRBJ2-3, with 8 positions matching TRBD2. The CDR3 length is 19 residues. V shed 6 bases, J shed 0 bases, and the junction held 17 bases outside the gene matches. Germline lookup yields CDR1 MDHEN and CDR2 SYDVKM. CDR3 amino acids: CASRIPLGAGEPSTDTQYF. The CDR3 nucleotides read TGTGCCAGCAGGATCCCCCTGGGAGCGGGGGAACCGAGCACAGATACGCAGTATTTT.

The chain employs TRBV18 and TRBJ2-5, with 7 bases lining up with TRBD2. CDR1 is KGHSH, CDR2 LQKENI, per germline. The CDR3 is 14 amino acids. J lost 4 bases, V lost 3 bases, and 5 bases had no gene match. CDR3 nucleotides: TGTGCCAGCTCACCGTACGTAGCGGGAGAGACCCAGTACTTC. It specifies CASSPYVAGETQYF.

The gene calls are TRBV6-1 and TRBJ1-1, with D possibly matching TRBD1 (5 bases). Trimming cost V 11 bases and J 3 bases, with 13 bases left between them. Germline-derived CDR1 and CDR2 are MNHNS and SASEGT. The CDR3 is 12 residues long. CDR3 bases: TGTGCCGAAGCGGAGGGGTACACTGAAGCTTTCTTT. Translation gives CAEAEGYTEAFF.